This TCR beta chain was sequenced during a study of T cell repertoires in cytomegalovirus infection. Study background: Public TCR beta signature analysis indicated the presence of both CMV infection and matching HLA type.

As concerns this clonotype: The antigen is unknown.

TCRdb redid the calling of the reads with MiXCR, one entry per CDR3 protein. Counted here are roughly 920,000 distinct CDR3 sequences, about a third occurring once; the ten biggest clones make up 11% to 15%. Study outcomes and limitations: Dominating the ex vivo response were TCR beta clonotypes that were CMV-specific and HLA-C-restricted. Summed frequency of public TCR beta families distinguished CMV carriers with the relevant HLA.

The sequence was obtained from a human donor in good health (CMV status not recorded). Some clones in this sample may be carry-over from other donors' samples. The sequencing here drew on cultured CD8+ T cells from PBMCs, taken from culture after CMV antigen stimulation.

CDR3 amino acids: CASSPLQNYNEQFF. The CDR3 nucleotides are TGTGCCAGCAGCCCATTACAGAATTACAATGAGCAGTTCTTC. The gene calls are TRBV7-8 and TRBJ2-1; D is unclear. Trimming cost V 5 bases and J 4 bases, with 12 bases left between them. Germline V lookup: CDR1 SGHVS, CDR2 FQNEAQ. CDR3 size: 14 residues.